The 5 T cell receptor beta chains below all came from one sample that was sequenced in a study of regulatory T cells in long-lasting Graves disease. Indicated time point: persistent/refractory GD, antithyroid drugs over 5 years with positive TRAb. Construction of the TCR library relied on RNA isolated from PBMCs. iRepertoire HTBI primers and Arm-PCR of CDR3 regions built TCR beta libraries. TCRdb fed the multiplex PCR reads into MiXCR, producing one record per CDR3 protein. The table includes 400,000 to 600,000 distinct CDR3 sequences, under 25% detected once. This sample comprised peripheral blood mononuclear cells (PBMCs), obtained when the disease was refractory, from a patient treated with antithyroid drugs. These receptors were taken from a female donor with Graves disease.

A few counts support this clonotype. The chain recombines TRBV29-1 with TRBJ2-7; 11 nucleotides line up with TRBD2. The ends lost 7 bases at V and 3 bases at J; junction bases unmatched: 14. From germline, CDR1 is SQVTM and CDR2 ANQGSEA. The CDR3 extends over 16 amino acids. For the CDR3, the DNA is TGCAGCGCCCGAGGGACTAGCGGAAATGAGGTCTACGAGCAGTACTTC. Its translation is CSARGTSGNEVYEQYF.

This clonotype was counted between two and nine times. The rearrangement joins TRBV6-2 or TRBV6-3 to TRBJ2-2; D possibly corresponds to TRBD2 (6 bases). Germline V CDR1 and CDR2: MNHEY, SVGEGT. This CDR3 comprises 12 residues. The CDR3 spells CVGRKNTGELFF. For the CDR3, the DNA is TGTGTCGGGAGAAAGAACACCGGGGAGCTGTTTTTT.

There are many counts of this clonotype. This chain links TRBV27 with TRBJ1-6, with D perhaps matching TRBD1 (5 bases). Germline V CDR1 and CDR2: MNHEY, SMNVEV (reference sequence). V was shortened by 5 bases and J by 2 bases, with 7 bases between the two germline ends. The CDR3 is 14 amino acids. CDR3 loop: CASSGRAYNSPLHF. The CDR3 DNA reads TGTGCCAGCAGTGGCAGGGCCTATAATTCACCCCTCCACTTT.

This clonotype was seen more than once but under ten times. The V call is TRBV29-1, the J call TRBJ1-4, with 11 bases fitting TRBD1. The CDR3 extends over 13 amino acids. Germline CDR1 reads SQVTM; CDR2 reads ANQGSEA. V dropped 7 bases and J dropped 7; count of bases not matched to a gene: 5. Here the CDR3 reads CSAGQGAGEKLFF. For the CDR3, the DNA is TGCAGCGCCGGACAGGGGGCGGGTGAAAAACTGTTTTTT.

This clonotype showed up just a few times. The J gene is TRBJ1-5, the V gene TRBV30, with TRBD1 as a possible D gene (5 bases). Trimming removed 2 bases at V and 4 bases at J, with 9 bases between. Germline lookup yields CDR1 GTSNPN and CDR2 SVGIG (reference sequence). This CDR3 has 13 residues. The CDR3 DNA sequence: TGTGCCTGGAGTACGGGACCGAATCAGCCCCAGCATTTT. This sequence encodes CAWSTGPNQPQHF.